These 32 T cell receptor beta chains originate from one sample sequenced in a study of cytomegalovirus exposure and HLA in healthy donors. Only in-frame clones appear in the TCRdb table, and some are missing; sequencing was by immunoSEQ multiplex PCR. The sample holds about 160,000 clones, roughly 96% seen once. The sequenced material came from PBMCs. The source of these receptors is a woman between 18 and 29 years old in good health and CMV-seronegative.

V is TRBV6-5 and J is TRBJ1-1, with D uncertain. This CDR3 comprises 14 residues. Trimming removed 7 bases from V and 1 base from J, with 13 bases in between. Per the germline V gene, CDR1 is MNHEY and CDR2 is SVGAGI. In DNA, the CDR3 is TGTGCCAGCATCTCGTGGCAGGCGAACACTGAAGCTTTCTTT. Translation gives CASISWQANTEAFF.

This clone has a single count. The V gene is TRBV19, the J gene TRBJ1-2, with TRBD1 identical over 8 bases. CDR3 size: 15 residues. CDR1 and CDR2 from the germline V gene are LNHDA and SQIVND (reference sequence). V was pared by 1 base and J by 5 bases, with 6 bases of the junction left unmatched. CDR3 sequence: CASSIAAGGAYGYTF. For the CDR3, the DNA is TGTGCCAGTAGTATAGCGGCAGGGGGCGCATATGGCTACACCTTC.

V is TRBV9 and J is TRBJ1-1; D uncertain. Germline V gives CDR1 SGDLS, CDR2 YYNGEE. This CDR3 is built from 15 residues. The V and J ends lost 0 bases and 4 bases respectively, with 13 bases between them. In nucleotides, the CDR3 is TGTGCCAGCAGCGTAGTCGGGGTTGGTGCCACTGAAGCTTTCTTT. Translation gives CASSVVGVGATEAFF.

The chain uses TRBV30 and TRBJ1-5, with 7 bases aligning to TRBD1. The CDR3 contains 17 residues. V lost 0 bases to trimming and J lost 5 bases; unmatched junction nucleotides: 13. The germline V gene has CDR1 GTSNPN and CDR2 SVGIG (reference sequence). CDR3 nucleotides: TGTGCCTGGAGTGTATTGGGCAGGGGGTATATCGATCAGCCCCAGCATTTT. It yields the protein CAWSVLGRGYIDQPQHF. Full variable domain (missing parts from reference TRBV30 and TRBJ1-5): SQTIHQWPATLVQPVGSPLSLECTVEGTSNPNLYWYRQAAGRGLQLLFYSVGIGQISSEVPQNLSASRPQDRQFILSSKKLLLSDSGFYLCAWSVLGRGYIDQPQHFGDGTRLSIL.

The CDR3 region is CASSDPGRSNEQYF. In DNA, the CDR3 is TGTGCCAGCAGTGACCCGGGGAGGTCTAACGAGCAGTACTTC. J is TRBJ2-7 and V is TRBV25-1, with a possible D match to TRBD2 (6 bases). The ends were cut back, 3 bases at V and 5 bases at J, with 14 bases in the middle. The CDR3 sequence is 14 residues long. Germline CDR1 reads MGHDK; CDR2 reads SYGVNS.

The V call is TRBV5-8, the J call TRBJ1-4, with D possibly TRBD1 on 6 matching bases. This CDR3 spans 15 amino acids. The germline V and J ends were trimmed by 1 base and 8 bases, with 15 bases remaining between them. Looked up from germline, CDR1 is SGHTS and CDR2 is YDEGEE. The CDR3 nucleotides are TGTGCCAGCAGCTTGACCGCCGGGGGGGGCGAAAAACTGTTTTTT. Protein product: CASSLTAGGGEKLFF. Combining the CDR3 with reference TRBV5-8 and TRBJ1-4 gives the whole variable domain EAGVTQSPTHLIKTRGQQATLRCSPISGHTSVYWYQQALGLGLQFLLWYDEGEERNRGNFPPRFSGRQFPNYSSELNVNALELEDSALYLCASSLTAGGGEKLFFGSGTQLSVL.

V is TRBV5-1 and J is TRBJ1-1; unclear D gene. Germline V lookup: CDR1 SGHRS, CDR2 YFSETQ. The CDR3 covers 12 residues. V lost 0 bases and J lost 10, with 10 bases in between. The CDR3 DNA sequence: TGCGCCAGCAGCTTGGACCTAGAGGGAGCTTTCTTT. Its protein product is CASSLDLEGAFF.

This chain connects TRBV2 to TRBJ2-7; 8 bases align to TRBD2. The trim removed 1 base at V and 7 bases at J, leaving 18 bases unmatched. The CDR3 runs to 18 residues. Germline V gene sequence: CDR1 SNHLY, CDR2 FYNNEI. This CDR3 reads CASSEERSGTRGLREQYF. CDR3 in DNA: TGTGCCAGCAGTGAAGAACGCTCCGGGACTAGAGGCCTTCGGGAGCAGTACTTC.

In this sample, this clone turned up a few times. This sequence joins TRBV9 and TRBJ2-7, with TRBD2 matching over 9 bases. CDR1 is SGDLS, CDR2 YYNGEE, per germline. V shed 0 bases and J 4 bases; nucleotides not matched to a gene: 8. The CDR3 consists of 16 residues. The CDR3 is CASSVGSGGSRYEQYF. The CDR3 DNA is TGTGCCAGCAGCGTAGGTAGCGGGGGATCCCGGTACGAGCAGTACTTC.

The V gene is TRBV2, the J gene TRBJ2-7; D perhaps matches TRBD1 (6 bases). The CDR3 totals 13 residues. V was shortened by 6 bases and J by 1 base, with 10 bases between the two germline ends. Germline loops: CDR1 SNHLY, CDR2 FYNNEI. Here the CDR3 reads CASRKTGSYEQYF. As DNA, the CDR3 is TGTGCCAGCAGGAAAACAGGGTCCTACGAGCAGTACTTC.

The chain carries TRBV19 and TRBJ2-7; D is ambiguous. V was cut by 4 bases and J by 1 base, with 8 bases left in between. From germline, CDR1 is LNHDA and CDR2 SQIVND (reference sequence). There are 13 residues in the CDR3. The CDR3 loop is CASSNSKSYEQYF. The CDR3 nucleotides read TGTGCCAGTAGTAACAGTAAATCCTACGAGCAGTACTTC.

The chain carries TRBV19 and TRBJ1-2, with 7 bases fitting TRBD1. V lost 0 bases to trimming and J lost 3 bases; unmatched junction nucleotides: 4. Germline assignment: CDR1 LNHDA and CDR2 SQIVND (reference sequence). This CDR3 is 15 amino acids long. This chain's CDR3 is CASSIDVRGHYGYTF. As DNA, the CDR3 is TGTGCCAGTAGTATAGATGTGAGGGGGCACTATGGCTACACCTTC.

This clone was recorded once. In nucleotides, the CDR3 is TGTGCCAGCAGCTTAGTGGTCCAGTCATCAGATACGCAGTATTTT. It is translated as CASSLVVQSSDTQYF. The chain joins TRBV7-9 to TRBJ2-3; D gene unclear. The CDR3 is made up of 15 amino acids. Germline V gives CDR1 SEHNR, CDR2 FQNEAQ (reference sequence). V lost 1 base and J lost 4, with 12 bases in between.

The V call is TRBV7-8, the J call TRBJ2-4; D may be TRBD1 (5 bases). V was trimmed by 4 bases and J by 6 bases, leaving 7 bases between them. Germline V gene lookup returns CDR1 SGHVS and CDR2 FQNEAQ. The CDR3 spans 12 residues. CDR3 bases: TGTGCCAGCAGCTCCCAGGGAAACATTCAGTACTTC. It yields the protein CASSSQGNIQYF.

The chain joins TRBV11-2 to TRBJ1-1; unclear D gene. Per germline, CDR1 SGHAT and CDR2 FQNNGV. Between the trimmed V and J ends, which lost 2 bases and 6 bases, there was a span of 10 bases. This CDR3 is 13 amino acids long. The CDR3 reads CASSLSILSEAFF. The DNA of the CDR3 is TGTGCCAGCAGCTTAAGTATACTATCTGAAGCTTTCTTT.

This chain joins TRBV6-1 and TRBJ1-2, with 8 positions matching TRBD1. CDR1 and CDR2 (germline): MNHNS, SASEGT. This CDR3 is 14 amino acids long. V was pared by 4 bases and J by 4 bases, with 5 bases of the junction left unmatched. CDR3: CASSATGAIYGYTF. CDR3 DNA: TGTGCCAGCAGTGCGACAGGGGCTATCTATGGCTACACCTTC.

This chain joins TRBV7-2 and TRBJ2-2, with 9 positions matching TRBD1. Germline V gene data show CDR1 as SGHTA and CDR2 as FQGNSA. J gave up 5 bases and V 5 bases, and 9 bases lay outside the gene matches. The CDR3 length is 16 residues. The CDR3 is CASSPGTGYYTGELFF. As DNA, the CDR3 is TGTGCCAGCAGCCCCGGGACAGGGTATTATACCGGGGAGCTGTTTTTT.

The chain employs TRBV15 and TRBJ1-2, with a tentative D call TRBD1 (5 bases). V was pared by 5 bases and J by 1 base, with 11 bases between. The CDR3 length is 14 residues. The germline V gene encodes CDR1 LNHNV and CDR2 YYDKDF (reference sequence). In DNA, the CDR3 is TGTGCCACCAGCGGCAGGGATAATAACTATGGCTACACCTTC. Its translation: CATSGRDNNYGYTF.

The chain combines TRBV7-9 with TRBJ2-4; D possibly corresponds to TRBD1 (5 bases). The ends were cut back, 2 bases at V and 2 bases at J, with 13 bases in the middle. Germline values: CDR1 SEHNR, CDR2 FQNEAQ (reference sequence). The CDR3 covers 16 residues. The CDR3: CASSLLGVETKNIQYF. The DNA of the CDR3 is TGTGCCAGCAGCTTATTAGGGGTCGAGACCAAAAACATTCAGTACTTC.

This chain uses TRBV6-1 with TRBJ2-2; D may be TRBD2 (6 bases). The germline V gene has CDR1 MNHNS and CDR2 SASEGT. CDR3 length: 15 residues. V shed 7 bases and J shed 0 bases, with 12 bases lying between them. The CDR3 bases are TGTGCCAGCATTTTTGGCGGGGCGAACACCGGGGAGCTGTTTTTT. Encoded protein: CASIFGGANTGELFF.

The V gene is TRBV5-1, the J gene TRBJ1-2, with no clear D. This CDR3 is 12 amino acids long. Per the germline V gene, CDR1 is SGHRS and CDR2 is YFSETQ. The V gene lost 1 base and the J gene lost 6 bases, with 7 bases spanning the gap. CDR3: CASSLRQDGYTF. In DNA, the CDR3 is TGCGCCAGCAGCTTGAGGCAGGATGGCTACACCTTC. Looking up the rest from reference TRBV5-1 and TRBJ1-2 gives the full variable domain: KAGVTQTPRYLIKTRGQQVTLSCSPISGHRSVSWYQQTPGQGLQFLFEYFSETQRNKGNFPGRFSGRQFSNSRSEMNVSTLELGDSALYLCASSLRQDGYTFGSGTRLTVV.

The gene calls are TRBV18 and TRBJ2-2; D possibly corresponds to TRBD1 (5 bases). Germline-derived CDR1 and CDR2 are KGHSH and LQKENI. The CDR3 length is 15 residues. V was clipped by 6 bases and J by 1 base, with 12 bases between them. CDR3 sequence: CASSPMGQNTGELFF. In DNA, the CDR3 is TGTGCCAGCTCCCCCATGGGGCAGAACACCGGGGAGCTGTTTTTT.

This sequence joins TRBV9 and TRBJ2-2, with 9 bases identical to TRBD1. The length of the CDR3 is 16 residues. J was trimmed by 3 bases and V by 4 bases; bases with no gene match: 7. Germline V gene data show CDR1 as SGDLS and CDR2 as YYNGEE. CDR3 nucleotides: TGTGCCAGCAGCCCTCGGACAGGGGTCTACACCGGGGAGCTGTTTTTT. Translating it yields CASSPRTGVYTGELFF.

As regards this clone: In the same sample, other DNA sequences code for this CDR3. Written as DNA, the CDR3 is TGTGCCAGCAGCGTAGCTCACGGCTACAATGAGCAGTTCTTC. Protein sequence: CASSVAHGYNEQFF. The chain couples TRBV9 to TRBJ2-1; D is unresolved. The germline gives CDR1 SGDLS, CDR2 YYNGEE. The CDR3 has 14 residues. V dropped 0 bases and J dropped 3 bases, with 7 bases sitting between them.

This chain uses TRBV2 with TRBJ1-1; D unclear. Germline-derived CDR1 and CDR2 are SNHLY and FYNNEI. V gave up 6 bases and J gave up 0 bases, with 8 bases separating them. The CDR3 covers 13 residues. The CDR3: CASRETMNTEAFF. The CDR3 bases are TGTGCCAGCAGAGAAACAATGAACACTGAAGCTTTCTTT.

The chain carries TRBV7-2 and TRBJ1-5, with D unclear. This CDR3 comprises 14 residues. V shed 2 bases and J shed 9 bases, with 14 bases lying between them. Germline V gene sequence: CDR1 SGHTA, CDR2 FQGNSA. The chain's CDR3 is CASSLRRGASPQHF. In DNA form, the CDR3 reads TGTGCCAGCAGCTTACGACGAGGCGCGTCGCCCCAGCATTTT. Full variable domain (remainder filled in from reference TRBV7-2 and TRBJ1-5): GAGVSQSPSNKVTEKGKDVELRCDPISGHTALYWYRQSLGQGLEFLIYFQGNSAPDKSGLPSDRFSAERTGGSVSTLTIQRTQQEDSAVYLCASSLRRGASPQHFGDGTRLSIL.

This chain uses TRBV21-1 with TRBJ2-3; the listed D gene, TRBD2, was not tested against the DNA. TRBV21-1 is marked as a pseudogene. CDR3 length: 19 residues. The CDR3 reads CASSKVGAGGILSTDTQYF. CDR3 nucleotides: TGTGCCAGCAGCAAAGTGGGGGCGGGGGGTATTTTAAGCACAGATACGCAGTATTTT.

This sequence joins TRBV5-4 and TRBJ2-7, with TRBD1 matching over 9 bases. The V and J ends lost 5 bases and 3 bases, in that order; junction bases with no gene match: 12. Germline values: CDR1 SGHNT, CDR2 YYREEE (reference sequence). This CDR3 has 16 amino acids. CDR3 in DNA: TGTGCCAGCAGTTCAAAACCGGGACAGGGAAGCTACGAGCAGTACTTC. Translation: CASSSKPGQGSYEQYF.

This rearrangement joins TRBV7-9 to TRBJ2-3; D may be TRBD1 (5 bases). The V end lost 5 bases, the J end lost 8 bases, and 14 bases lay between the germline ends. The CDR3 length is 13 residues. Germline V gene data show CDR1 as SEHNR and CDR2 as FQNEAQ (reference sequence). DNA of the CDR3: TGTGCCAGCAGCCTTTCGGCTCAGGGTACGCAGTATTTT. This codes for CASSLSAQGTQYF.

This clone was seen only once. The chain recombines TRBV5-1 with TRBJ2-1; possible D gene TRBD2, 6 bases. Germline V gene data show CDR1 as SGHRS and CDR2 as YFSETQ. V was clipped by 2 bases and J by 0 bases, with 9 bases between them. The CDR3 covers 15 residues. CDR3 loop: CASSFGGSSYNEQFF. In nucleotides, the CDR3 is TGCGCCAGCAGCTTCGGGGGTAGCTCCTACAATGAGCAGTTCTTC.

The chain links TRBV5-1 to TRBJ2-5, with 8 bases fitting TRBD2. J was trimmed by 4 bases and V by 0 bases; bases with no gene match: 8. CDR3 length: 16 amino acids. Germline V gene sequence: CDR1 SGHRS, CDR2 YFSETQ. The CDR3: CASSLGSGALGETQYF. CDR3 in DNA: TGCGCCAGCAGCTTGGGTAGCGGGGCCCTCGGAGAGACCCAGTACTTC.

The chain recombines TRBV4-3 with TRBJ1-2; no reliable D call. This CDR3 is 14 amino acids long. Trimming took off 1 base at V and 0 bases at J, with 6 bases between the two ends. Germline loops: CDR1 LGHNA, CDR2 YSLEER. The CDR3 coding sequence is TGCGCCAGCAGCCAAGCCAGGTCTAACTATGGCTACACCTTC. This sequence encodes CASSQARSNYGYTF.